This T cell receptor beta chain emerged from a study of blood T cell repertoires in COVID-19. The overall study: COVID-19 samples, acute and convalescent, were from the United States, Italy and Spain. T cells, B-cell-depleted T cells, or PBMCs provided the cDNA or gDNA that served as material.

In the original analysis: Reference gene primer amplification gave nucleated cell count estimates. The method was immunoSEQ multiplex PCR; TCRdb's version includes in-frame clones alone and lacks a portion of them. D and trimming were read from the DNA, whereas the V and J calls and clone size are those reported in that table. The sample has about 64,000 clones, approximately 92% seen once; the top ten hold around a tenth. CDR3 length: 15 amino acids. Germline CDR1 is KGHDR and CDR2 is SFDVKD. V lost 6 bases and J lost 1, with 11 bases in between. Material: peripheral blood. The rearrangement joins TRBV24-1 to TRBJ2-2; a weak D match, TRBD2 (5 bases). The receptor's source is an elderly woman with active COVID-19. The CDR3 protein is CATSRTGENTGELFF. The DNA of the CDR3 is TGTGCCACCAGTCGGACCGGGGAGAACACCGGGGAGCTGTTTTTT.